These 3 T cell receptor beta chains were all obtained from the same sample, sequenced in a study of cytomegalovirus exposure and HLA in healthy donors. The table came from immunoSEQ multiplex PCR; TCRdb's copy has only in-frame clones and leaves some out. The sample gives some 61,000 clones, 95% to 97% of which show up once; under 2% is in the top ten. Sequencing was carried out using PBMCs. These receptors were taken from a woman aged 18 to 35 in good health and CMV-seropositive.

This clone was observed once. The CDR3 spells CASSLGGQGASYNEQFF. Written as DNA, the CDR3 is TGTGCCAGCAGCTTAGGTGGCCAGGGGGCCTCCTACAATGAGCAGTTCTTC. The chain combines TRBV7-9 with TRBJ2-1; 8 bases match TRBD1. Germline V lookup: CDR1 SEHNR, CDR2 FQNEAQ (reference sequence). The CDR3 extends over 17 amino acids. V was pared by 1 base and J by 0 bases, with 5 bases of the junction left unmatched.

This clone was counted a single time. The chain uses TRBV5-5 and TRBJ1-5, with a tentative D call TRBD1 (6 bases). Trimming took off 1 base at V and 1 base at J, with 9 bases between the two ends. The germline gives CDR1 SGHKS, CDR2 YYEKEE (reference sequence). The CDR3 totals 15 residues. Here the CDR3 reads CASSLTGTSNQPQHF. As DNA, the CDR3 is TGTGCCAGCAGCTTGACAGGGACGAGCAATCAGCCCCAGCATTTT.

V usage is TRBV19 and J usage is TRBJ2-2; 8 bases align to TRBD1. The CDR3 has 15 residues. The germline V gene has CDR1 LNHDA and CDR2 SQIVND (reference sequence). Losses at the gene ends were 7 bases for V and 4 bases for J; bases not matched to a gene: 8. For the CDR3, the DNA is TGTGCCAGTAACACGGACAGGGACGGCACCGGGGAGCTGTTTTTT. It specifies CASNTDRDGTGELFF.